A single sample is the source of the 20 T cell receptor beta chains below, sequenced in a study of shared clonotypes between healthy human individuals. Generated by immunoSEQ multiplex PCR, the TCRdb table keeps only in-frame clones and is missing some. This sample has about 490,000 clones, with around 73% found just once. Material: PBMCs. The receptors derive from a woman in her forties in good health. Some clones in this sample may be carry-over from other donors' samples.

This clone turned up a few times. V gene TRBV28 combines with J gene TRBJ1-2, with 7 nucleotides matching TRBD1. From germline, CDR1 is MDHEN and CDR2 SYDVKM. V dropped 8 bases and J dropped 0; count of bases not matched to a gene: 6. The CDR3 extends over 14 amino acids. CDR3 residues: CASLKTGTNYGYTF. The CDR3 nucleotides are TGTGCCAGCCTTAAGACAGGGACTAACTATGGCTACACCTTC.

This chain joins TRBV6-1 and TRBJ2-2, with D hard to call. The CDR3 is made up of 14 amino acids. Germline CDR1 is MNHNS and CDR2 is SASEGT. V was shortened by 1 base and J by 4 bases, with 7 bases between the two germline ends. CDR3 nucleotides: TGTGCCAGCAGTGAAGGGAGAAGCACCGGGGAGCTGTTTTTT. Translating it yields CASSEGRSTGELFF.

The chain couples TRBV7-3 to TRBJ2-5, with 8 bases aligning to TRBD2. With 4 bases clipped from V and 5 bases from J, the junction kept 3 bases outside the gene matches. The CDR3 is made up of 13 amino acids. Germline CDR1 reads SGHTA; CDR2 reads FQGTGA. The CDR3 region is CASSSQRGETQYF. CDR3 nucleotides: TGTGCCAGCAGCTCCCAGCGGGGGGAGACCCAGTACTTC.

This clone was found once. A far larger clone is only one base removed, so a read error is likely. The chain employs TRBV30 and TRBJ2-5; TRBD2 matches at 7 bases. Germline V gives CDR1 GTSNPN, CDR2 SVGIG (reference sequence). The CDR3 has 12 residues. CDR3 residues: CARSPGGETQYF. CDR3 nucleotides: TGTGCCCGGAGCCCCGGGGGGGAGACCCAGTACTTC.

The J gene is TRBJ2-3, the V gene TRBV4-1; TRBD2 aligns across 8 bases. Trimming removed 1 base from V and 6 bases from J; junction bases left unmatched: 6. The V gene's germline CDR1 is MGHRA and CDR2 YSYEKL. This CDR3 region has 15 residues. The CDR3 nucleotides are TGCGCCAGCAGCCAAGTTGGGCGGGAGGCGGATACGCAGTATTTT. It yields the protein CASSQVGREADTQYF.

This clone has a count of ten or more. This chain's CDR3 is CAISEYASGRRADTQYF. The CDR3 coding sequence is TGTGCCATCAGTGAGTACGCTAGCGGGAGGAGGGCAGATACGCAGTATTTT. The gene calls are TRBV10-3 and TRBJ2-3, with TRBD2 matching over 11 bases. In germline, CDR1 is ENHRY, CDR2 SYGVKD. This CDR3 is 17 amino acids long. With 1 base clipped from V and 4 bases from J, the junction kept 7 bases outside the gene matches.

The CDR3 protein is CASKAGSTDTQYF. Here the CDR3 DNA reads TGTGCCAGTAAGGCGGGTAGCACAGATACGCAGTATTTT. This chain uses TRBV19 with TRBJ2-3; weak D call: TRBD2 (5 bases). The CDR3 has 13 residues. Trimming shortened V by 7 bases and J by 0 bases, and 8 bases separated the two germline ends. Looked up from germline, CDR1 is LNHDA and CDR2 is SQIVND (reference sequence).

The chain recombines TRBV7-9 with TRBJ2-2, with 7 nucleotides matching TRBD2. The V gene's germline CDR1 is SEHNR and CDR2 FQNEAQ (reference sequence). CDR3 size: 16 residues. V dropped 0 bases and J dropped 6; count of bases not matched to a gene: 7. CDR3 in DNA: TGTGCCAGCAGCTTAGCGCTGGGAGGGAGTTCCGGGGAGCTGTTTTTT. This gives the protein CASSLALGGSSGELFF.

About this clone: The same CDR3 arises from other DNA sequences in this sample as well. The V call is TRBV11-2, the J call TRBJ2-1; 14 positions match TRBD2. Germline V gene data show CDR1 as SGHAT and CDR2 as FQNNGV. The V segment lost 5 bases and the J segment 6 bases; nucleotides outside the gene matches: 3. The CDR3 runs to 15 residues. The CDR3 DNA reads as TGTGCCAGCAGCCCGGGGACTAGCGGGAGCAATGAGCAGTTCTTC. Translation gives CASSPGTSGSNEQFF.

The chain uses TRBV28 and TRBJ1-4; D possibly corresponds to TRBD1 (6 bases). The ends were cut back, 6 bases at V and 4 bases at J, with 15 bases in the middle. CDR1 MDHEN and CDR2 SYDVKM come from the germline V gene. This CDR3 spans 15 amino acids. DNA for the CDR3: TGTGCCAGCAGGCCTACAGGGCAGGTTAATGAAAAACTGTTTTTT. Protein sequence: CASRPTGQVNEKLFF.

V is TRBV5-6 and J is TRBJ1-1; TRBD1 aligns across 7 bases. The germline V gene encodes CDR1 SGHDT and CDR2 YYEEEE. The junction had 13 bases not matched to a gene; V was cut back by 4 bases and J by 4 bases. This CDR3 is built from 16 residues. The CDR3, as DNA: TGTGCCAGCAGCCACAGACAGGGTGGATTGGGCACTGAAGCTTTCTTT. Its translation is CASSHRQGGLGTEAFF.

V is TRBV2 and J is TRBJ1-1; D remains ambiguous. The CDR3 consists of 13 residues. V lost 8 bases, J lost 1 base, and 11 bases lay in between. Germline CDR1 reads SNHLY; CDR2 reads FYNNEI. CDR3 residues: CASEEGWNTEAFF. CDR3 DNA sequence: TGTGCCAGCGAGGAGGGTTGGAACACTGAAGCTTTCTTT.

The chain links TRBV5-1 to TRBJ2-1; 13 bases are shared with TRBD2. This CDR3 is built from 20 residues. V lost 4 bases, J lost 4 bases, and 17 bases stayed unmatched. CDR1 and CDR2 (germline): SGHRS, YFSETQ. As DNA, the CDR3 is TGCGCCAGCAGCCCGGGGACTAGCGGGATCTGGAGGATGGGGTACAATGAGCAGTTCTTC. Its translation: CASSPGTSGIWRMGYNEQFF.

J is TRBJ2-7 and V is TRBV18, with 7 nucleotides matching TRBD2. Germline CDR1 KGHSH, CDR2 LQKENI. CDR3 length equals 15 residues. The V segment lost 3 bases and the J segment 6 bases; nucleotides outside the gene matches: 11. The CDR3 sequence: CASSPSTSGKGEQYF. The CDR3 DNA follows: TGTGCCAGCTCACCTTCGACAAGCGGGAAGGGCGAGCAGTACTTC.

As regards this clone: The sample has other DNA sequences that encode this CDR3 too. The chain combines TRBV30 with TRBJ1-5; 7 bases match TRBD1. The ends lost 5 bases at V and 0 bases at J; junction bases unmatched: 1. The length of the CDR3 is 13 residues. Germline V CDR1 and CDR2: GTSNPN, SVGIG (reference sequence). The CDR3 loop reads CAWGTDSNQPQHF. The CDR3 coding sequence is TGTGCCTGGGGGACAGATAGCAATCAGCCCCAGCATTTT.

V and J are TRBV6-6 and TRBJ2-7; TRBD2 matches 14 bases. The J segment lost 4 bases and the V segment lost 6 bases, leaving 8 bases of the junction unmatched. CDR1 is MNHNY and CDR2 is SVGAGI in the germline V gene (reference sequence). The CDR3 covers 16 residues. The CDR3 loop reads CASSPGLAGALYEQYF. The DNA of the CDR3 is TGTGCCAGCAGCCCGGGACTAGCGGGAGCCTTGTACGAGCAGTACTTC.

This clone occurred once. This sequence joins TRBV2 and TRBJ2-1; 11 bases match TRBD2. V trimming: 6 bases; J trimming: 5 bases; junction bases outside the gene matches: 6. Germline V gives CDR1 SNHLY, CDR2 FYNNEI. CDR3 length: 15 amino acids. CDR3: CASRQGTSGHNEQFF. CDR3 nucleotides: TGTGCCAGCAGGCAGGGGACTAGCGGACACAATGAGCAGTTCTTC.

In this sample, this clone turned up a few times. The DNA for the CDR3 is TGTGCCAGCAGCTTCCCAGGGCCGGCGTACGAGCAGTACTTC. Protein product: CASSFPGPAYEQYF. The chain combines TRBV7-2 with TRBJ2-7, with a weak D call TRBD1 (5 bases). From germline, CDR1 is SGHTA and CDR2 FQGNSA. V was clipped by 3 bases and J by 4 bases, with 13 bases between them. CDR3 length: 14 residues.

CDR3 DNA: TGTGCCAGAAGCTTGGCTAGCTGGACCCAAGAGACCCAGTACTTC. Translation: CARSLASWTQETQYF. The rearrangement uses TRBV5-3 and TRBJ2-5, with a weak D call TRBD2 (5 bases). TRBV5-3 is recorded as an ORF, its role being uncertain. The CDR3 covers 15 residues. Deletions cut 0 bases from V and 1 base from J, with 10 bases between.

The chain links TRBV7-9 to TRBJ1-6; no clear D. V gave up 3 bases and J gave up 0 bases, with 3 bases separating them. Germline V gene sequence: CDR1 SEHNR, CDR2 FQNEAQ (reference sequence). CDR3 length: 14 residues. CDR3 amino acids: CASSLPSYNSPLHF. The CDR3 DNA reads TGTGCCAGCAGCTTGCCCTCCTATAATTCACCCCTCCACTTT.